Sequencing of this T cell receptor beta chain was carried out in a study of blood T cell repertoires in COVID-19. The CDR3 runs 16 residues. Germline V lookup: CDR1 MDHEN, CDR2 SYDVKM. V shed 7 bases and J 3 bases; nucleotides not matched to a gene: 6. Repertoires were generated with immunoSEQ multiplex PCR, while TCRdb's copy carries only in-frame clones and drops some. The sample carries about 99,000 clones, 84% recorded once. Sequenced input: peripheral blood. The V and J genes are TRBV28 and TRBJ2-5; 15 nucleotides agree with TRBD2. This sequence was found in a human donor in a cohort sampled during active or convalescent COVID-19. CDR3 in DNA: TGTGCCAGCACCGGGTGGACTAGCGGGGGGGAAGAGACCCAGTACTTC. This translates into CASTGWTSGGEETQYF.